A selection of T cell receptor beta chains follows, all from one sample in a study of CD8+ T cells in alopecia areata. This table comes from immunoSEQ multiplex PCR, and its TCRdb copy is limited to in-frame clones, with some not included. The sample lists about 180,000 clones, 63% occurring once. The specimen comprised CD4+ T cells sorted from blood, sampled at week 0. Receptors originate from a human donor with alopecia areata. Both conserved end residues are part of each CDR3. The order of the fields is J gene, CDR3 length, V gene, D gene, clone size, CDR3 DNA, CDR3 protein. D genes are given only for firm matches. Size tells how often a clone was seen (once, few, many) or the class of an expanded clone, and some rows leave it out.

>TRBJ2-5|12|TRBV29-1|NA|NA
TGCAGCGTTGCCCCGGGGAGAGAGGCCCAGTACTTC
CSVAPGREAQYF
>TRBJ2-3|14|TRBV2|NA|NA
TGTGCCAGCATGGAGACGCCCAGTGGTGATACGCAGTATTTT
CASMETPSGDTQYF
>TRBJ1-1|12|TRBV29-1|TRBD1|many
TGCAGCGTCGTCACAGGGGCCACTGAAGCTTTCTTT
CSVVTGATEAFF
>TRBJ2-7|15|TRBV30|NA|NA
TGTGCCTGGAGTACTGGGGCAGGGATGGGTTACGAGCAGTACTTC
CAWSTGAGMGYEQYF
>TRBJ2-5|11|TRBV2|NA|few
TGTGCCAGCAGCCTCCAAGAGACCCAGTACTTC
CASSLQETQYF
>TRBJ2-7|15|TRBV7-9|NA|NA
TGTGCCAGCAGCTTCGGCGACGGGAGCTCCTACGAGCAGTACTTC
CASSFGDGSSYEQYF
>TRBJ1-1|14|TRBV30|NA|NA
TGTGCCTGGAGTCGGGACCAAATGAACACTGAAGCTTTCTTT
CAWSRDQMNTEAFF
>TRBJ1-1|13|TRBV19|NA|NA
TGTGCCAGTAGTACCTCTATGAACACTGAAGCTTTCTTT
CASSTSMNTEAFF
>TRBJ2-7|14|TRBV5-1|TRBD2|few
TGCGCCAGCAGCTTGACGCGGGGGGACTACGAGCAGTACTTC
CASSLTRGDYEQYF
>TRBJ1-2|14|TRBV4-3|TRBD1|NA
TGCGCCAGCAGCCAAGATCAGGGGGGCAGGGGCTACACCTTC
CASSQDQGGRGYTF
>TRBJ1-6|13|TRBV29-1|NA|NA
TGCAGCGCCAAACGGGGAAGAAATTCACCCCTCCACTTT
CSAKRGRNSPLHF